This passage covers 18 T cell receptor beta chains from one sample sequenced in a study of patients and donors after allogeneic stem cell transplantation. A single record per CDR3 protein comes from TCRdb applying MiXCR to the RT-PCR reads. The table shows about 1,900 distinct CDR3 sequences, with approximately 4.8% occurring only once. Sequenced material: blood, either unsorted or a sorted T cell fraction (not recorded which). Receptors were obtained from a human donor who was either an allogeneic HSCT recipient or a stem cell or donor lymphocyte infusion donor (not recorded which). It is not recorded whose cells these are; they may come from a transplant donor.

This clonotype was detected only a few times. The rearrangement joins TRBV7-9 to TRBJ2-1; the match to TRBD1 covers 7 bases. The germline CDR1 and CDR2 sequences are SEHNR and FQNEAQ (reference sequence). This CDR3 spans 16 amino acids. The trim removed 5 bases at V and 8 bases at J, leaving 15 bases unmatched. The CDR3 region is CASSAGRDSTIHEQFF. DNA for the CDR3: TGTGCCAGCAGCGCAGGAAGGGACAGTACTATCCATGAGCAGTTCTTC.

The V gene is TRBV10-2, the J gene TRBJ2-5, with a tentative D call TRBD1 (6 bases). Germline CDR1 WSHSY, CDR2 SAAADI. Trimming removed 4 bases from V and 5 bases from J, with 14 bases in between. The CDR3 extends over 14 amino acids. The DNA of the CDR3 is TGCGCCAGCAGTGTAGGGGGAGCTTTGGAGACCCAGTACTTC. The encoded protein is CASSVGGALETQYF.

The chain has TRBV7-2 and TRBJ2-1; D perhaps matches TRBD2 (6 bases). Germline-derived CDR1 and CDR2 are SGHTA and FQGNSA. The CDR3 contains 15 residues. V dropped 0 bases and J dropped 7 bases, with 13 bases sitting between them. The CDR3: CASSLAKFGRNEQFF. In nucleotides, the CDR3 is TGTGCCAGCAGCTTAGCGAAGTTTGGGAGGAATGAGCAGTTCTTC.

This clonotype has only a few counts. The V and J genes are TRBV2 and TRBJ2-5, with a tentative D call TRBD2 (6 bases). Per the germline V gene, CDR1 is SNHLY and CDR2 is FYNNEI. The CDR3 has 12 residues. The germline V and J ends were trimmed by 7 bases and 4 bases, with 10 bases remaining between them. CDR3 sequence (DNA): TGTGCCAGCAAGTCGGAGGGAGAGACCCAGTACTTC. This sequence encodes CASKSEGETQYF.

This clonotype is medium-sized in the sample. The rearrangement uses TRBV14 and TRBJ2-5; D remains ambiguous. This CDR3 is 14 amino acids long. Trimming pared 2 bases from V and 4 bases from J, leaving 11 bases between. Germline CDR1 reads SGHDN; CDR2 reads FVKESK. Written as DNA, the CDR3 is TGTGCCAGCAGCCAAAGACCCCAACTAGAGACCCAGTACTTC. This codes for CASSQRPQLETQYF.

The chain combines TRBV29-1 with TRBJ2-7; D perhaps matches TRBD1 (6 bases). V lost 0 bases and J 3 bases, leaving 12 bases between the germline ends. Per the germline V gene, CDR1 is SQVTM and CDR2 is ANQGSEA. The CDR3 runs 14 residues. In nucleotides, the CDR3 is TGCAGCGTTGAAGAACAGGGAAGACGCTACGAGCAGTACTTC. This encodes CSVEEQGRRYEQYF.

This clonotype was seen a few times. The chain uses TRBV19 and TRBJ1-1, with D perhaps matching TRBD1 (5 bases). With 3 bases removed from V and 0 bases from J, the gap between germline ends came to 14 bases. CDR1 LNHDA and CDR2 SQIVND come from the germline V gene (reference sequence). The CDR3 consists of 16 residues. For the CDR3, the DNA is TGTGCCAGTAGTATCGGGACCAAGGGTTTGAACACTGAAGCTTTCTTT. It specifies CASSIGTKGLNTEAFF.

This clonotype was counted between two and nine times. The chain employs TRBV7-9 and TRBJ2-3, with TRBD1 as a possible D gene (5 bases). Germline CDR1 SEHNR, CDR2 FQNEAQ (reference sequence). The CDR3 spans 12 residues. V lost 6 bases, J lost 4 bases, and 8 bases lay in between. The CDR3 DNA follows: TGTGCCAGCAGTGTAGGGGCAGATACGCAGTATTTT. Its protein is CASSVGADTQYF.

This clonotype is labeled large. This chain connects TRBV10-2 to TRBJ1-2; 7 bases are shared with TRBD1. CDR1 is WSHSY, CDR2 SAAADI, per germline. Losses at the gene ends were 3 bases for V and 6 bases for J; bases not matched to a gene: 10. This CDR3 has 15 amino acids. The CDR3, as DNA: TGCGCCAGCAGTGACCCCGCAGGGGGAAGGGATGGCTACACCTTC. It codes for CASSDPAGGRDGYTF.

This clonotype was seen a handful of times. The CDR3 DNA reads as TGTGCCAGCAGTTTAAGCCCTAGATACGAGCAGTACTTC. This codes for CASSLSPRYEQYF. The chain links TRBV27 to TRBJ2-7, with D uncertain. Germline-derived CDR1 and CDR2 are MNHEY and SMNVEV (reference sequence). V was shortened by 2 bases and J by 4 bases, with 9 bases between the two germline ends. The CDR3 contains 13 residues.

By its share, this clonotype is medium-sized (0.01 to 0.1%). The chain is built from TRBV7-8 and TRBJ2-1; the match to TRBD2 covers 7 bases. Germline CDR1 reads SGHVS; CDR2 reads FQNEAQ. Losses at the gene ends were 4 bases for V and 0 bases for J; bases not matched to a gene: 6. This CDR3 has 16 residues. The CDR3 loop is CASSSPGLLSYNEQFF. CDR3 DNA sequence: TGTGCCAGCAGCTCGCCGGGACTACTCTCCTACAATGAGCAGTTCTTC. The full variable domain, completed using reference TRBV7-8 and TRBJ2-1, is GAGVSQSPRYKVAKRGQDVALRCDPISGHVSLFWYQQALGQGPEFLTYFQNEAQLDKSGLPSDRFFAERPEGSVSTLKIQRTQQEDSAVYLCASSSPGLLSYNEQFFGPGTRLTVL.

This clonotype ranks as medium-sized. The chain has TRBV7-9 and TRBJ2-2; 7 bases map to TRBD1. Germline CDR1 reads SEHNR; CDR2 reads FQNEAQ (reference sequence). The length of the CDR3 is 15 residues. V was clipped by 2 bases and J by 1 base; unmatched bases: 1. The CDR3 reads CASSLPGGNTGELFF. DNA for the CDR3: TGTGCCAGCAGCTTACCAGGGGGGAACACCGGGGAGCTGTTTTTT.

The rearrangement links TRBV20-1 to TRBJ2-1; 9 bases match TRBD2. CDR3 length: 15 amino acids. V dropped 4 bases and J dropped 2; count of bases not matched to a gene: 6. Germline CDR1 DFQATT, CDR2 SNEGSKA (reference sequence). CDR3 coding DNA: TGCAGTGCTAATCGGCCTAGCGGGGCCTACAATGAGCAGTTCTTC. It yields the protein CSANRPSGAYNEQFF.

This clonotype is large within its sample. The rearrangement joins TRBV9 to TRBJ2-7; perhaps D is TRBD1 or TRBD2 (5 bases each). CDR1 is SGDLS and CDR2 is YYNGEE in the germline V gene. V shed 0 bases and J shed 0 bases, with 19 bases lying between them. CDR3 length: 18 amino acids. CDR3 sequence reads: CASSVGIGVEGSSYEQYF. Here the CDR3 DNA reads TGTGCCAGCAGCGTAGGGATTGGGGTTGAGGGGAGCTCCTACGAGCAGTACTTC.

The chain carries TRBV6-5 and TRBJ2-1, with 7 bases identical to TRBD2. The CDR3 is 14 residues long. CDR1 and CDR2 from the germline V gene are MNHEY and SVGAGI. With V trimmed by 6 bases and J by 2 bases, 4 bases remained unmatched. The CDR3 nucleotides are TGTGCCAGCAGGCGGGAGACCCCCTACAATGAGCAGTTCTTC. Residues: CASRRETPYNEQFF.

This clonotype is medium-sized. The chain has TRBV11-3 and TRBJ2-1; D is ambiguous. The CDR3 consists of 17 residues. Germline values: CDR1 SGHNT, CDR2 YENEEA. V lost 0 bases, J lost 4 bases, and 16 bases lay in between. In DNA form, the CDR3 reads TGTGCCAGCAGCTTAGACCTCGGGTTTGGGGAATACAATGAGCAGTTCTTC. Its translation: CASSLDLGFGEYNEQFF.

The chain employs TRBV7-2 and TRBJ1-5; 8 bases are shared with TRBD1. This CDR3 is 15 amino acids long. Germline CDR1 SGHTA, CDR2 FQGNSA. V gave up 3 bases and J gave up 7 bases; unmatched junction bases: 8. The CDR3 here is CASSLMTGVGQPQHF. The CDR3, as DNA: TGTGCCAGCAGCTTGATGACAGGGGTCGGGCAGCCCCAGCATTTT.

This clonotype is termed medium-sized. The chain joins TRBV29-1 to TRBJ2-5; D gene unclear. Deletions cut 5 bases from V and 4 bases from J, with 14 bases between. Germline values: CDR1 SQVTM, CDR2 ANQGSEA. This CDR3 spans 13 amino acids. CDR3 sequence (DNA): TGCAGCGTTCCGATTGGTCCCCGAGAGACCCAGTACTTC. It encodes CSVPIGPRETQYF.